This TCR beta chain was obtained from a study of Ad26.COV2.S vaccination and SARS-CoV-2 variants. General study points: It was reported that spike-specific CD8+ and CD4+ T cell responses were substantially broad after vaccination. Non-spike TCR breadth showed similarity between vaccine and placebo recipients.

CDR1 and CDR2 from the germline V gene are LGHNA and YNFKEQ. V lost 0 bases and J 6 bases, leaving 8 bases between the germline ends. There are 14 residues in the CDR3. Treatment in this sample: about 20 received Ad26.COV2.S at low or high dose, single or two shots; several received placebo; per-sample allocation not given. Specimens were obtained on day 63 following the first vaccine or placebo injection. Within Boston, the person who donated was an adult of 18-55 years. It was Wuhan-strain SARS-CoV-2 spike that the Ad26 vaccine vector expressed. Using immunoSEQ multiplex PCR, the repertoire was profiled, and TCRdb retains in-frame clones only, with some absent. The sample includes about 350,000 clones, roughly 91% seen only once; the top ten take roughly 4.8%. As for this clone: Its target is unknown.

The sample consisted of peripheral blood, taken in a trial of Ad26.COV2.S vaccine versus placebo. The clonotype originates from a person between 18 and 65 years old who received the Ad26.COV2.S COVID-19 vaccine or a placebo. This chain connects TRBV4-2 to TRBJ1-4; no reliable D call. Written as DNA, the CDR3 is TGTGCCAGCAGCCAAGATAAATATTATGAAAAACTGTTTTTT. Translating it yields CASSQDKYYEKLFF.